These 24 T cell receptor beta chains were all obtained from the same sample, sequenced in a study of blood T cell repertoires in COVID-19. Sequencing was performed with immunoSEQ multiplex PCR; in TCRdb, only in-frame clones are kept and a portion is missing. The sample lists some 80,000 clones; roughly 84% were seen once. Sequencing used peripheral blood. The receptor source for this set is a woman between 50 and 59 years old with acute or convalescent COVID-19.

The count of this clone is one. Written as DNA, the CDR3 is TGCGCCAGCAGCTCCGGGACAGGGGGCAACTATGGCTACACCTTC. It specifies CASSSGTGGNYGYTF. This rearrangement joins TRBV5-1 to TRBJ1-2, with 12 positions matching TRBD1. V trimming: 3 bases; J trimming: 2 bases; junction bases outside the gene matches: 2. The CDR3 extends over 15 amino acids. Germline CDR1 and CDR2: SGHRS and YFSETQ.

This clone came up once. V gene TRBV12-3 or TRBV12-4 combines with J gene TRBJ2-7, with 8 bases that match TRBD1. V shed 6 bases, J shed 5 bases, and the junction held 3 bases outside the gene matches. This CDR3 comprises 12 residues. The CDR3 spells CASSRQGNEQYF. The CDR3 bases are TGTGCCAGCAGCCGACAGGGGAACGAGCAGTACTTC.

The chain couples TRBV19 to TRBJ1-4; D possibly corresponds to TRBD1 (5 bases). The ends were cut back, 5 bases at V and 8 bases at J, with 9 bases in the middle. CDR1 and CDR2 from the germline V gene are LNHDA and SQIVND (reference sequence). The CDR3 sequence is 12 residues long. The CDR3 loop reads CASSPKGEKLFF. CDR3 coding DNA: TGTGCCAGTAGTCCAAAGGGGGAAAAACTGTTTTTT.

V gene TRBV28 combines with J gene TRBJ1-1, with a possible D match to TRBD1 (5 bases). This CDR3 spans 13 amino acids. The germline CDR1 and CDR2 sequences are MDHEN and SYDVKM. Trimming took off 9 bases at V and 1 base at J, with 12 bases between the two ends. The CDR3 DNA reads as TGTGCCAGTATCAGGGATCCGAACACTGAAGCTTTCTTT. Protein: CASIRDPNTEAFF.

This chain joins TRBV15 and TRBJ2-1; possible D gene TRBD2, 6 bases. Trimming pared 0 bases from V and 7 bases from J, leaving 13 bases between. Germline assignment: CDR1 LNHNV and CDR2 YYDKDF (reference sequence). The CDR3 consists of 15 residues. The CDR3, as DNA: TGTGCCACCAGCAGAGAACTAGCCTCCCTGAATGAGCAGTTCTTC. It translates to CATSRELASLNEQFF.

The V gene is TRBV28, the J gene TRBJ1-5; tentative D call: TRBD1 (6 bases). Germline CDR1 reads MDHEN; CDR2 reads SYDVKM. This CDR3 is 15 amino acids long. Between the trimmed V and J ends, which lost 6 bases and 2 bases, there was a span of 14 bases. The CDR3 bases are TGTGCCAGCAGCCCGACAGGAGGTGGCAATCAGCCCCAGCATTTT. The encoded protein is CASSPTGGGNQPQHF.

J is TRBJ2-1 and V is TRBV5-4, with 11 positions matching TRBD1. The CDR3 totals 15 residues. Germline CDR1 and CDR2: SGHNT and YYREEE (reference sequence). With V trimmed by 2 bases and J by 8 bases, 6 bases remained unmatched. CDR3 region: CASSFPGQGVYEQFF. The CDR3 bases are TGTGCCAGCAGCTTCCCGGGACAGGGGGTATATGAGCAGTTCTTC.

This chain links TRBV10-3 with TRBJ1-4; possibly TRBD1 for D (6 bases). V was trimmed by 4 bases and J by 14 bases, leaving 20 bases between them. The CDR3 runs 14 residues. The germline V gene encodes CDR1 ENHRY and CDR2 SYGVKD. CDR3 protein: CAISAGQKAESLFF. The DNA for the CDR3 is TGTGCCATCAGTGCCGGACAGAAGGCGGAGTCGCTGTTTTTT.

J is TRBJ1-4 and V is TRBV6-5, with TRBD1 matching 10 bases. The trim removed 5 bases at V and 7 bases at J, leaving 7 bases unmatched. Germline CDR1 MNHEY, CDR2 SVGAGI. CDR3 length: 15 residues. The CDR3 region is CASSTGWTGGEKLFF. In nucleotides, the CDR3 is TGTGCCAGCAGTACGGGCTGGACAGGGGGTGAAAAACTGTTTTTT.

The V and J genes are TRBV6-2 or TRBV6-3 and TRBJ1-5, with 11 bases matching TRBD1. This CDR3 contains 17 residues. The V gene end was trimmed by 1 base and the J gene end by 4 bases; junction bases not matched to a gene: 6. Germline CDR1 and CDR2: MNHEY and SVGEGT. The CDR3 sequence is CASSYFGTGGGNQPQHF. The CDR3 coding sequence is TGTGCCAGCAGTTACTTCGGGACAGGGGGGGGGAATCAGCCCCAGCATTTT.

The chain is built from TRBV18 and TRBJ2-7, with 7 bases matching TRBD1. The V segment lost 4 bases and the J segment 7 bases; nucleotides outside the gene matches: 16. The length of the CDR3 is 16 residues. CDR1 KGHSH and CDR2 LQKENI come from the germline V gene. The CDR3 DNA is TGTGCCAGCTCACGGGTTCCGGACAGGACTTTTGAAGAGCAGTACTTC. Amino acids: CASSRVPDRTFEEQYF.

The rearrangement links TRBV4-3 to TRBJ1-2; D is ambiguous. The ends were cut back, 1 base at V and 8 bases at J, with 17 bases in the middle. The CDR3 is 15 residues long. Per germline, CDR1 LGHNA and CDR2 YSLEER. The CDR3 nucleotides read TGCGCCAGCAGCCAAGTAAACGAGGGAAATCGCGGCTACACCTTC. Residues: CASSQVNEGNRGYTF.

With respect to this clone: At one of its ends the junction is not consistent with the germline gene, which may arise from a read error. The chain has TRBV7-2 and TRBJ1-2; TRBD1 matches 7 bases. The CDR3 covers 12 residues. CDR1 is SGHTA, CDR2 FQGNSA, per germline. The CDR3 is CASSPYRTGLSF. The CDR3 coding sequence is TGTGCCAGCAGCCCTTATCGGACAGGCTTAAGTTTC.

The V gene is TRBV5-1, the J gene TRBJ2-2, with D tentatively TRBD2 (6 bases). V dropped 4 bases and J dropped 3 bases, with 10 bases sitting between them. This CDR3 is built from 14 residues. The germline CDR1 and CDR2 sequences are SGHRS and YFSETQ. CDR3 DNA: TGCGCCAGCAGCAGGGTAGCGGACACCGGGGAGCTGTTTTTT. Its protein is CASSRVADTGELFF.

This chain joins TRBV5-1 and TRBJ2-7, with D possibly matching TRBD1 (8 bases). This CDR3 is built from 15 residues. The V and J ends lost 6 bases and 1 base respectively, with 17 bases between them. Germline lookup yields CDR1 SGHRS and CDR2 YFSETQ. The CDR3 DNA follows: TGCGCCAGCACCGGGGGGACAGGCTTATCCTACGAGCAGTACTTC. This encodes CASTGGTGLSYEQYF. The full variable domain, completed using reference TRBV5-1 and TRBJ2-7, is KAGVTQTPRYLIKTRGQQVTLSCSPISGHRSVSWYQQTPGQGLQFLFEYFSETQRNKGNFPGRFSGRQFSNSRSEMNVSTLELGDSALYLCASTGGTGLSYEQYFGPGTRLTVT.

The CDR3 sequence is CASLTPGQTYEQYF. The CDR3 bases are TGTGCCAGTCTCACCCCGGGACAGACCTACGAGCAGTACTTC. The chain employs TRBV28 and TRBJ2-7; 7 nucleotides align to TRBD1. CDR3 size: 14 residues. CDR1 is MDHEN, CDR2 SYDVKM, per germline. The V segment lost 9 bases and the J segment 2 bases; nucleotides outside the gene matches: 10.

The chain recombines TRBV28 with TRBJ1-5; weak D call: TRBD1 (6 bases). Germline V lookup: CDR1 MDHEN, CDR2 SYDVKM. Deletions cut 6 bases from V and 4 bases from J, with 16 bases between. This CDR3 has 15 residues. CDR3 bases: TGTGCCAGCAGCCGGAAGGGGGGGAGAAATCAGCCCCAGCATTTT. Protein sequence: CASSRKGGRNQPQHF.

The chain joins TRBV9 to TRBJ1-4; perhaps TRBD1 as D (5 bases). The CDR3 spans 15 residues. V was pared by 5 bases and J by 1 base, with 12 bases between. Germline CDR1 and CDR2: SGDLS and YYNGEE. The CDR3 is CASSLGAGTNEKLFF. The CDR3 DNA reads TGTGCCAGCAGTTTAGGGGCCGGAACTAATGAAAAACTGTTTTTT.

This chain uses TRBV2 with TRBJ2-1; 10 bases map to TRBD2. This CDR3 spans 14 amino acids. Germline V CDR1 and CDR2: SNHLY, FYNNEI. V lost 11 bases to trimming and J lost 8 bases; unmatched junction nucleotides: 12. CDR3 residues: CAGITSGKSHEQFF. CDR3 sequence (DNA): TGTGCCGGCATAACTAGCGGGAAGTCCCATGAGCAGTTCTTC.

This chain uses TRBV5-5 with TRBJ2-2, with a tentative D call TRBD1 (6 bases). The V end lost 1 base, the J end lost 7 bases, and 17 bases lay between the germline ends. Per germline, CDR1 SGHKS and CDR2 YYEKEE (reference sequence). The CDR3 extends over 16 amino acids. CDR3 amino acids: CASSLSSQGNYGELFF. The CDR3 DNA reads as TGTGCCAGCAGCTTGAGTAGCCAGGGGAATTACGGGGAGCTGTTTTTT.

This rearrangement joins TRBV5-1 to TRBJ1-2; D is ambiguous. CDR3 size: 17 residues. The ends were cut back, 3 bases at V and 0 bases at J, with 18 bases in the middle. Germline V lookup: CDR1 SGHRS, CDR2 YFSETQ. The CDR3 nucleotides are TGCGCCAGCAGCTCAGGTCTTACACCTACACCTAACTATGGCTACACCTTC. Its protein product is CASSSGLTPTPNYGYTF. The full variable domain, with the rest looked up from reference TRBV5-1 and TRBJ1-2, is KAGVTQTPRYLIKTRGQQVTLSCSPISGHRSVSWYQQTPGQGLQFLFEYFSETQRNKGNFPGRFSGRQFSNSRSEMNVSTLELGDSALYLCASSSGLTPTPNYGYTFGSGTRLTVV.

This clone was recorded a few times. The chain has TRBV14 and TRBJ1-1; TRBD1 agrees at 8 bases. Trimming removed 0 bases from V and 0 bases from J; junction bases left unmatched: 12. This CDR3 is built from 19 residues. Germline CDR1 is SGHDN and CDR2 is FVKESK. The CDR3: CASSQDPIDRGILNTEAFF. CDR3 sequence (DNA): TGTGCCAGCAGCCAAGATCCGATTGACAGGGGAATTTTGAACACTGAAGCTTTCTTT.

The chain is built from TRBV10-3 and TRBJ2-7; 10 bases are a match to TRBD1. CDR1 and CDR2 (germline): ENHRY, SYGVKD. Trimming took 11 bases from V and 7 from J; bases not matched to a gene: 11. This CDR3 is 13 amino acids long. This CDR3 reads CALFDRGRREQYF. The CDR3 DNA is TGTGCCCTATTCGACAGGGGGCGCAGGGAGCAGTACTTC.

Comment on this clone: An end of the junction does not agree with germline; a read error may underlie this. This CDR3 reads CARSGGPGGAYGYTF. In nucleotides, the CDR3 is TGTGCCCGCAGCGGGGGGCCAGGGGGCGCCTATGGCTACACCTTC. V gene TRBV5-5 combines with J gene TRBJ1-2; 8 bases align to TRBD1. The germline gives CDR1 SGHKS, CDR2 YYEKEE (reference sequence). This CDR3 region has 15 residues.